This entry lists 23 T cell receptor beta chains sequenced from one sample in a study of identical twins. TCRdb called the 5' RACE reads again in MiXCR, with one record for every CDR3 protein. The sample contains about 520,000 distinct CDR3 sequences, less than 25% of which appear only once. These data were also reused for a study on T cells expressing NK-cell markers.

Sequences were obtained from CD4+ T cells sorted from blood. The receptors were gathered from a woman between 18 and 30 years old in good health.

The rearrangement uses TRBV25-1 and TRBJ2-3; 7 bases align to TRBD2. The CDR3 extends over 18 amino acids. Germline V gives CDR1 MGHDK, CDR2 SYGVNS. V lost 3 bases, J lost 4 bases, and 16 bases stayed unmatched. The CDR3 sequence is CASSEERERGEGSDTQYF. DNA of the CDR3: TGTGCCAGCAGTGAGGAGAGGGAGCGGGGAGAAGGTTCAGATACGCAGTATTTT.

The CDR3 here is CASSGSSGQGYGYTF. The CDR3 bases are TGTGCCAGCAGCGGGTCGTCCGGACAGGGGTATGGCTACACCTTC. The chain uses TRBV5-5 and TRBJ1-2; the match to TRBD1 covers 9 bases. The CDR3 sequence is 15 residues long. Germline lookup yields CDR1 SGHKS and CDR2 YYEKEE (reference sequence). With V trimmed by 4 bases and J by 5 bases, 9 bases remained unmatched.

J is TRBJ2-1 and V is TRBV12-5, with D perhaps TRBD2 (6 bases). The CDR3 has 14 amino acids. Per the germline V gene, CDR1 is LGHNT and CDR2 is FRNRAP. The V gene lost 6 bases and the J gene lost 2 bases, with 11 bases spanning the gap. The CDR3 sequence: CASGIGTAYNEQFF. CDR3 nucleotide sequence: TGTGCTAGTGGCATTGGGACTGCCTACAATGAGCAGTTCTTC.

Here the CDR3 reads CATSDRAGGQETQYF. DNA of the CDR3: TGTGCCACCAGTGACCGGGCGGGAGGACAAGAGACCCAGTACTTC. This sequence joins TRBV24-1 and TRBJ2-5; 8 positions match TRBD2. Germline CDR1 reads KGHDR; CDR2 reads SFDVKD. With V trimmed by 4 bases and J by 2 bases, 5 bases remained unmatched. CDR3 length: 15 residues.

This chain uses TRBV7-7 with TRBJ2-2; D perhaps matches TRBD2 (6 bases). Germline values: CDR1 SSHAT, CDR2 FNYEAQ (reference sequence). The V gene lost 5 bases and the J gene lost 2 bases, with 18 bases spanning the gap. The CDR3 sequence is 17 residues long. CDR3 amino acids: CASSVVGLADNTGELFF. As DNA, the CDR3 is TGTGCCAGCAGCGTGGTCGGGTTAGCGGACAACACCGGGGAGCTGTTTTTT.

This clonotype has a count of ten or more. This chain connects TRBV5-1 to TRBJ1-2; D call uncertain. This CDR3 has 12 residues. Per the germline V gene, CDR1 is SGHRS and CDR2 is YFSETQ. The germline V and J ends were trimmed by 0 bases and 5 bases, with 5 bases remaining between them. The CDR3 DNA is TGCGCCAGCAGCTTGGGGGAGTATGGCTACACCTTC. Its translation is CASSLGEYGYTF.

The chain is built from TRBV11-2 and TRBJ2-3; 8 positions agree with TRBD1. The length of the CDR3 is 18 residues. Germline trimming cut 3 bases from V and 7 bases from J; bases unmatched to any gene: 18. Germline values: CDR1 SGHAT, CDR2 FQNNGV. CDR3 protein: CASSFPSHGDRSRYTQYF. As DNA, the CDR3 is TGTGCCAGCAGCTTCCCTTCCCATGGGGACAGGAGCCGGTATACGCAGTATTTT.

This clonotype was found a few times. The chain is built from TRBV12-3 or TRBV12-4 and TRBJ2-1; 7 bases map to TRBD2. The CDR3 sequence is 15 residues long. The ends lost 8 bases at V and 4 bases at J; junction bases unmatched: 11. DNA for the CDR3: TGTGCCAGCTCCCATGGGGGGAGGGTTTACAATGAGCAGTTCTTC. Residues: CASSHGGRVYNEQFF.

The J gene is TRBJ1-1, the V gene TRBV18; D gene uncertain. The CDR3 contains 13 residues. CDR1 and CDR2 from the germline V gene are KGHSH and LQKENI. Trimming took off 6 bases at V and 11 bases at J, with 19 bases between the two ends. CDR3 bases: TGTGCCAGCTCCTCCGCGTCCGGAGCGGTGGCTTTCTTT. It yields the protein CASSSASGAVAFF. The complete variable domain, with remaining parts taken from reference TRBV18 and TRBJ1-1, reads NAGVMQNPRHLVRRRGQEARLRCSPMKGHSHVYWYRQLPEEGLKFMVYLQKENIIDESGMPKERFSAEFPKEGPSILRIQQVVRGDSAAYFCASSSASGAVAFFGQGTRLTVV.

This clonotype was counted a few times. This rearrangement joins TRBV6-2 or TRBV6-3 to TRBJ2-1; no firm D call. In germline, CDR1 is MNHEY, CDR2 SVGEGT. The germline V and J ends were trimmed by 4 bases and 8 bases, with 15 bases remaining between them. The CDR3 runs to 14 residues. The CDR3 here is CASSFSSREDEQFF. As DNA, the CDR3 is TGTGCCAGCAGTTTTTCTAGTCGAGAGGATGAGCAGTTCTTC.

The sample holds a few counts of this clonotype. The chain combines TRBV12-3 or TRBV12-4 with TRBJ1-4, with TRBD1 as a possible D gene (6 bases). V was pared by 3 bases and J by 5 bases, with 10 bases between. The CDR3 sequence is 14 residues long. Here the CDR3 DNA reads TGTGCCAGCAGTTTGGCGCAGGGGAATGAAAAACTGTTTTTT. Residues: CASSLAQGNEKLFF.

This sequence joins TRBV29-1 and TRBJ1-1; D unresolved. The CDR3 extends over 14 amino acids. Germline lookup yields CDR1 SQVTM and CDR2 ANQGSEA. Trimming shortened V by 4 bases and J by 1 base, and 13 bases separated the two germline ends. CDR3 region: CSVVGGRENTEAFF. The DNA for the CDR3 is TGCAGCGTTGTTGGCGGCCGGGAGAACACTGAAGCTTTCTTT.

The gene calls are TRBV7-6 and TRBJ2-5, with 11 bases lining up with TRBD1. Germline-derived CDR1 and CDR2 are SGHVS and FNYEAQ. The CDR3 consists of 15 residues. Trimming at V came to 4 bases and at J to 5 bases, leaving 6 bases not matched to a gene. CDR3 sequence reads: CASSSWTGGSETQYF. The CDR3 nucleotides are TGTGCCAGCAGCTCCTGGACAGGGGGCTCGGAGACCCAGTACTTC.

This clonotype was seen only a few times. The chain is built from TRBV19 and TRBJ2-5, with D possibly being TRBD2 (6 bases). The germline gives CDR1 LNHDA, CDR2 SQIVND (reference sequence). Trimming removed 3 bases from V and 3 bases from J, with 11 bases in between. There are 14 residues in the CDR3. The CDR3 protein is CASSMGRDEETQYF. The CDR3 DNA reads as TGTGCCAGTAGTATGGGGCGGGACGAAGAGACCCAGTACTTC.

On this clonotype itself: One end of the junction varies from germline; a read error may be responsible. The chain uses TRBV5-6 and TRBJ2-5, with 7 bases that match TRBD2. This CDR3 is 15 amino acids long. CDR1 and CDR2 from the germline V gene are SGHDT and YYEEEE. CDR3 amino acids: CASSLSGATQKTQYF. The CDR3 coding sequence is TGTGCCAGCAGCCTCAGCGGGGCTACCCAAAAGACCCAGTACTTC.

The CDR3 nucleotides read TGTGCCACCAGCAGAGGGCTAGCGGAACCTTACAATGAGCAGTTCTTC. Amino acids: CATSRGLAEPYNEQFF. The V call is TRBV15, the J call TRBJ2-1, with 7 bases lining up with TRBD2. The CDR3 is made up of 16 amino acids. The junction had 7 bases not matched to a gene; V was cut back by 1 base and J by 4 bases. Germline V gene sequence: CDR1 LNHNV, CDR2 YYDKDF (reference sequence).

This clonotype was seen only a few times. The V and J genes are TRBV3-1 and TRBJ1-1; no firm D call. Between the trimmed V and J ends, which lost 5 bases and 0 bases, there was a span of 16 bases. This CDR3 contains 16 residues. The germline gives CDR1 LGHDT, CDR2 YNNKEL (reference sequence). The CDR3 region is CASSFRGYSMNTEAFF. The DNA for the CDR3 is TGTGCCAGCAGCTTCCGCGGGTACTCTATGAACACTGAAGCTTTCTTT.

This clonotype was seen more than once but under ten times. The CDR3 here is CASSPPRNSYEQYF. CDR3 DNA sequence: TGCGCCAGCAGCCCCCCCCGCAACTCCTACGAGCAGTACTTC. The V and J genes are TRBV5-1 and TRBJ2-7; no definite D call. There are 14 residues in the CDR3. CDR1 is SGHRS, CDR2 YFSETQ, per germline. The V gene lost 4 bases and the J gene lost 0 bases, with 11 bases spanning the gap.

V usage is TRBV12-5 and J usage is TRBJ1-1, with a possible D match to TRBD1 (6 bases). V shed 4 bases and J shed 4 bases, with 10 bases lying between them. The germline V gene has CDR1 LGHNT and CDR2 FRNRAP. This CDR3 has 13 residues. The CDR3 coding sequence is TGTGCTAGTGGTTCCTCGACAGGCACTGAAGCTTTCTTT. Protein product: CASGSSTGTEAFF.

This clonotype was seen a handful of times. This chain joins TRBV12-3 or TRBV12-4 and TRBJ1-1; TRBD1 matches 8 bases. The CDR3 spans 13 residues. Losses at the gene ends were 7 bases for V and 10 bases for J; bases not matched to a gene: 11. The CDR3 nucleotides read TGTGCCAGCATTACGCAGGGGGCGGCTGGAGCTTTCTTT. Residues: CASITQGAAGAFF.

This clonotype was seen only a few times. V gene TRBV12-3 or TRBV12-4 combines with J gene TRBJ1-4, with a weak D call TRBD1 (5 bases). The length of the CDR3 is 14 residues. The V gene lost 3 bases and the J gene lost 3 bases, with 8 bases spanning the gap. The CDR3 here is CASSFMGANEKLFF. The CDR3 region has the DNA TGTGCCAGCAGTTTCATGGGGGCTAATGAAAAACTGTTTTTT.

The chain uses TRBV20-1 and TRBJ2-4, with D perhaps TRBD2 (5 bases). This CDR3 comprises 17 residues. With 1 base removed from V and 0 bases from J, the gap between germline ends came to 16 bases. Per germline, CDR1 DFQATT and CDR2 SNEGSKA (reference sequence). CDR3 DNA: TGCAGTGCTAGAGGCTCTAGCAGAGCCGTAGCCAAAAACATTCAGTACTTC. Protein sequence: CSARGSSRAVAKNIQYF.

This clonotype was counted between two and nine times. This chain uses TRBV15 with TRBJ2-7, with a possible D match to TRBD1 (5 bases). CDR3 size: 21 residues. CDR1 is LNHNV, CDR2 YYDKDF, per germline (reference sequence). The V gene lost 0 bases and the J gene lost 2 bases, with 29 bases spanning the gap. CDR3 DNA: TGTGCCACCAGCAGAGAGGTCCCCCGACAGCTCGGGTGGCGGAGAACCTACGAGCAGTACTTC. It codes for CATSREVPRQLGWRRTYEQYF.